The 9 T cell receptor beta chains reported below all come from one sample, sequenced in a study of shared clonotypes between healthy human individuals. Method: immunoSEQ multiplex PCR; TCRdb's copy keeps in-frame clones and lacks some. Of about 2.4 million clones in the sample, 80% to 95% are singletons; the top ten hold about 0.38%. The sample taken for sequencing was naive CD4+ T cells from PBMCs. As to subset: CD45RA+ positively selected. Every receptor here comes from a man between 18 and 29 years old in good health. Some clones in this sample may be carry-over from other donors' samples.

The rearrangement links TRBV7-2 to TRBJ2-1; 14 bases map to TRBD2. The CDR3 covers 16 residues. The V and J ends lost 5 bases and 8 bases, in that order; junction bases with no gene match: 8. Germline loops: CDR1 SGHTA, CDR2 FQGNSA. Written as DNA, the CDR3 is TGTGCCAGCAGCATTGGGACTAGCGGGAGTGGGTATGAGCAGTTCTTC. It is translated as CASSIGTSGSGYEQFF.

The genes are TRBV2 and TRBJ2-1, with D unclear. Germline CDR1 and CDR2: SNHLY and FYNNEI. The V gene lost 7 bases and the J gene lost 5 bases, with 12 bases spanning the gap. This CDR3 contains 13 residues. The CDR3 DNA reads as TGTGCCAGCACCCGCGACTGGAACAATGAGCAGTTCTTC. It translates to CASTRDWNNEQFF.

This rearrangement joins TRBV28 to TRBJ1-2; no clear D. V was trimmed by 4 bases and J by 2 bases, leaving 11 bases between them. The CDR3 totals 14 residues. Looked up from germline, CDR1 is MDHEN and CDR2 is SYDVKM. Written as DNA, the CDR3 is TGTGCCAGCAGTTCAAACCCTGTGAACTATGGCTACACCTTC. Protein sequence: CASSSNPVNYGYTF.

The rearrangement joins TRBV2 to TRBJ1-4; 8 nucleotides agree with TRBD1. Looked up from germline, CDR1 is SNHLY and CDR2 is FYNNEI. The CDR3 runs 14 residues. Germline trimming cut 5 bases from V and 6 bases from J; bases unmatched to any gene: 5. The CDR3: CASSLTGVDEKLFF. DNA of the CDR3: TGTGCCAGCAGTCTGACAGGGGTGGATGAAAAACTGTTTTTT.

This chain joins TRBV30 and TRBJ1-2; TRBD1 might be the D (6 bases). The CDR3 consists of 12 residues. Germline V gene data show CDR1 as GTSNPN and CDR2 as SVGIG (reference sequence). Trimming pared 1 base from V and 8 bases from J, leaving 11 bases between. The CDR3 here is CAWSGGGGGYTF. The CDR3 DNA reads TGTGCCTGGAGTGGAGGGGGTGGAGGCTACACCTTC. The full variable domain, completed using reference TRBV30 and TRBJ1-2, is SQTIHQWPATLVQPVGSPLSLECTVEGTSNPNLYWYRQAAGRGLQLLFYSVGIGQISSEVPQNLSASRPQDRQFILSSKKLLLSDSGFYLCAWSGGGGGYTFGSGTRLTVV.

V usage is TRBV7-3 and J usage is TRBJ2-3; D possibly matches TRBD1 or TRBD2 (5 bases each). Germline CDR1 and CDR2: SGHTA and FQGTGA. Trimming removed 1 base from V and 0 bases from J, with 11 bases in between. The CDR3 length is 16 residues. CDR3: CASSLKFGGSTDTQYF. CDR3 in DNA: TGTGCCAGCAGCTTAAAGTTTGGGGGTAGCACAGATACGCAGTATTTT. The complete variable domain, with remaining parts taken from reference TRBV7-3 and TRBJ2-3, reads GAGVSQTPSNKVTEKGKYVELRCDPISGHTALYWYRQSLGQGPEFLIYFQGTGAADDSGLPNDRFFAVRPEGSVSTLKIQRTERGDSAVYLCASSLKFGGSTDTQYFGPGTRLTVL.

This CDR3 reads CASSLNRDFSEKLFF. In DNA form, the CDR3 reads TGCGCCAGCAGCCTTAACAGAGACTTCAGTGAAAAACTGTTTTTT. V is TRBV5-1 and J is TRBJ1-4; D is unresolved. CDR3 length equals 15 residues. Trimming stripped 4 bases from V and 7 bases from J, with 17 bases between. Germline V gene data show CDR1 as SGHRS and CDR2 as YFSETQ.

V and J are TRBV28 and TRBJ1-2; 7 bases fit TRBD1. This CDR3 is 17 amino acids long. The V and J ends lost 6 bases and 7 bases, in that order; junction bases with no gene match: 20. From germline, CDR1 is MDHEN and CDR2 SYDVKM. The CDR3 DNA is TGTGCCAGCAGCCCTGTTTCTCCAGGGGGGTTCTCTGGTGGCTACACCTTC. Translation: CASSPVSPGGFSGGYTF.

There are a few counts of this clone. Other DNA variants within this sample encode the same CDR3. The CDR3 bases are TGTGCCAGCAGGGCTAACTATGGCTACACCTTC. Translating gives CASRANYGYTF. This rearrangement joins TRBV2 to TRBJ1-2, with D unclear. Deletions cut 6 bases from V and 0 bases from J, with 2 bases between. This CDR3 has 11 amino acids. The germline V gene encodes CDR1 SNHLY and CDR2 FYNNEI. The full variable domain, with the rest looked up from reference TRBV2 and TRBJ1-2, is EPEVTQTPSHQVTQMGQEVILRCVPISNHLYFYWYRQILGQKVEFLVSFYNNEISEKSEIFDDQFSVERPDGSNFTLKIRSTKLEDSAMYFCASRANYGYTFGSGTRLTVV.